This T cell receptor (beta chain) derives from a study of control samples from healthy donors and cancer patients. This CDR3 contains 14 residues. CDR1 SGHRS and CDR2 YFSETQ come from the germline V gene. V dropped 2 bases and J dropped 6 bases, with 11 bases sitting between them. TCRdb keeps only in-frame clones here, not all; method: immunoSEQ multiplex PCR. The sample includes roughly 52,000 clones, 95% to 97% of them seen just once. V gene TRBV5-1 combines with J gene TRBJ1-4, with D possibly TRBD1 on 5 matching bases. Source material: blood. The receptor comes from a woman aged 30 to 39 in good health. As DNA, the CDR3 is TGCGCCAGCAGCTTCGGGCAGGGTTATGAAAAACTGTTTTTT. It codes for CASSFGQGYEKLFF.